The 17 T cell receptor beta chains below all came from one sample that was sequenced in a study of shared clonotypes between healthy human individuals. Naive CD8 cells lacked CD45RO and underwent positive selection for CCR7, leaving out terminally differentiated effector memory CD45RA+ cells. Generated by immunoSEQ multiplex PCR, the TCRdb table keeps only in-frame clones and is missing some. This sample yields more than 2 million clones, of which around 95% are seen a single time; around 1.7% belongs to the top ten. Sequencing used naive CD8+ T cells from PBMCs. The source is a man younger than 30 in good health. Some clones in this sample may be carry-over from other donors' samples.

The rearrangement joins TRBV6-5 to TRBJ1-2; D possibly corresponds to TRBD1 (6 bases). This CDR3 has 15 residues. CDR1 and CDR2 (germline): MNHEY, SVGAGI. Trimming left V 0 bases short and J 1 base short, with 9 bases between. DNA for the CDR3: TGTGCCAGCAGTTACTCCTGGACAGTTAACTATGGCTACACCTTC. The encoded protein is CASSYSWTVNYGYTF.

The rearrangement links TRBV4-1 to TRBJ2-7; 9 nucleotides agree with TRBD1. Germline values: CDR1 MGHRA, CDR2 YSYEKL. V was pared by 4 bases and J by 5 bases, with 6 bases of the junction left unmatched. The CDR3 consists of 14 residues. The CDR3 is CASSPLTGGDEQYF. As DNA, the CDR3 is TGCGCCAGCAGCCCCCTGACAGGGGGGGACGAGCAGTACTTC.

CDR3 coding DNA: TGTGCCAGCACTCCCGGGGGGTCGAGATTCTATGGCTACACCTTC. It codes for CASTPGGSRFYGYTF. This chain links TRBV6-5 with TRBJ1-2; weak D call: TRBD1 (5 bases). Trimming removed 7 bases from V and 4 bases from J, with 19 bases in between. Germline V CDR1 and CDR2: MNHEY, SVGAGI. The CDR3 extends over 15 amino acids.

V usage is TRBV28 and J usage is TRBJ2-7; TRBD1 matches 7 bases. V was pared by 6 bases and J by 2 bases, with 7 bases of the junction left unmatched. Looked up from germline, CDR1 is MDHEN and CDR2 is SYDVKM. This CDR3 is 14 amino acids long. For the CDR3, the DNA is TGTGCCAGCAGGGACTGGGACAGCGCCTACGAGCAGTACTTC. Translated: CASRDWDSAYEQYF.

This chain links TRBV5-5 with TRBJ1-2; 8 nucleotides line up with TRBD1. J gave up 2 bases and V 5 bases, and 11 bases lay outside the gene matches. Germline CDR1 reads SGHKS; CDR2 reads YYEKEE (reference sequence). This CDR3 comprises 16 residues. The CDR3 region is CASSPLPGQGNYGYTF. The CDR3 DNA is TGTGCCAGCAGTCCCCTTCCCGGACAGGGAAACTATGGCTACACCTTC.

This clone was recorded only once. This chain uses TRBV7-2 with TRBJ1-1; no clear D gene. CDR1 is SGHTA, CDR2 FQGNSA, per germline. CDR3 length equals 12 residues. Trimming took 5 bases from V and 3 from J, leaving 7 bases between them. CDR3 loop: CASSVWDTEAFF. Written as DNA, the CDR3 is TGTGCCAGCAGCGTTTGGGACACTGAAGCTTTCTTT.

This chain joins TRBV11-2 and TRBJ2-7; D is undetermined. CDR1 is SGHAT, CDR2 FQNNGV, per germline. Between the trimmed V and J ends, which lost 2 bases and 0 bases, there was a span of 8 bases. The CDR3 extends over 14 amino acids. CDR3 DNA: TGTGCCAGCAGCTTAAGGGTAAACTCCTACGAGCAGTACTTC. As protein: CASSLRVNSYEQYF.

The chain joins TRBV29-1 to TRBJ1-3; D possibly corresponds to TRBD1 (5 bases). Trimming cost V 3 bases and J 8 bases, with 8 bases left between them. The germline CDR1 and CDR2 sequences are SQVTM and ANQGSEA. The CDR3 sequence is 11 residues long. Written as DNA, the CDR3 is TGCAGCGTTGAGAAGGGACACACCATATATTTT. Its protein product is CSVEKGHTIYF.

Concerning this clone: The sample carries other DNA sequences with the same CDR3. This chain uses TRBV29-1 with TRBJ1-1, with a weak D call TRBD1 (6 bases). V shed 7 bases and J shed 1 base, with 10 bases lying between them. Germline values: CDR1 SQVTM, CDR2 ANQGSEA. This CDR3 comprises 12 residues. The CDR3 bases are TGCAGCGGGCTAGGGGGGAACACTGAAGCTTTCTTT. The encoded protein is CSGLGGNTEAFF.

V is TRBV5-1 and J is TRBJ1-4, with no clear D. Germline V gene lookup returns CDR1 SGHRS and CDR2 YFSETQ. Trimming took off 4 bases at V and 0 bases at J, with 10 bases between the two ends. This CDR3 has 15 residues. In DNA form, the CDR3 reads TGCGCCAGCAGCGAGGAGCCGGCAACTAATGAAAAACTGTTTTTT. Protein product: CASSEEPATNEKLFF.

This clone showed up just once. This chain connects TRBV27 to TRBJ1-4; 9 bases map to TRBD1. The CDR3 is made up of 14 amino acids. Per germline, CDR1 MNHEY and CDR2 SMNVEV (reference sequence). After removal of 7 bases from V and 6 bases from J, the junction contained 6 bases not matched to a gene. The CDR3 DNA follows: TGTGCCAGCACCTTAACAGGGGGCCATGAAAAACTGTTTTTT. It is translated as CASTLTGGHEKLFF.

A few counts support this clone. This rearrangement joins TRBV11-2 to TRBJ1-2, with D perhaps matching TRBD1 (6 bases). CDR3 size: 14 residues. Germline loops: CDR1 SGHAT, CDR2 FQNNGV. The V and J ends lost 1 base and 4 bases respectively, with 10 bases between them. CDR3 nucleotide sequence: TGTGCCAGCAGCTTAGCGGCAGGGGTCTATGGCTACACCTTC. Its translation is CASSLAAGVYGYTF.

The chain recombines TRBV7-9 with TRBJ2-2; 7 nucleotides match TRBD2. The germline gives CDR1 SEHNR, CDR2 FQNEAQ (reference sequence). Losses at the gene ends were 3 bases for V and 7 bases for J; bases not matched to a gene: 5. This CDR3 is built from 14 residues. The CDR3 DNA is TGTGCCAGCAGCTTCCCTAGCGGAAACGGGGAGCTGTTTTTT. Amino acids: CASSFPSGNGELFF.

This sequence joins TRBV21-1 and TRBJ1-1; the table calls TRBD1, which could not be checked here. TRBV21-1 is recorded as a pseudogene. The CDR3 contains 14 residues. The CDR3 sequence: CASSKGRVYTEAFF. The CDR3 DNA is TGTGCCAGCAGCAAAGGCAGGGTATATACTGAAGCTTTCTTT.

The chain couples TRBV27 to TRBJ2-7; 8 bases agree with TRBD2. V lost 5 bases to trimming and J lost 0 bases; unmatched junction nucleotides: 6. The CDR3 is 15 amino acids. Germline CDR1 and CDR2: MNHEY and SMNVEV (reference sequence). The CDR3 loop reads CASSPQRGISYEQYF. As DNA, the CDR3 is TGTGCCAGCAGTCCCCAGCGGGGGATCTCCTACGAGCAGTACTTC.

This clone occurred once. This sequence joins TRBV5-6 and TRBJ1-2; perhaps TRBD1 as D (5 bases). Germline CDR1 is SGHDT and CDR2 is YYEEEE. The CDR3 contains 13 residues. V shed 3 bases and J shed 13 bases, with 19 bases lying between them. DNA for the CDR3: TGTGCCAGCAGCTCCGGGACGCCTGTCTTGCGCACCTTC. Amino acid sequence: CASSSGTPVLRTF.

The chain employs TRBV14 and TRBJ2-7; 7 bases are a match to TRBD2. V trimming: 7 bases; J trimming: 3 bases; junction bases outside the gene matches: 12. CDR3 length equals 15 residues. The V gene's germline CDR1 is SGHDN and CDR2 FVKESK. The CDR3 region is CASTIGGSPFYEQYF. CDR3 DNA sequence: TGTGCCAGCACCATTGGCGGGAGCCCCTTCTACGAGCAGTACTTC.